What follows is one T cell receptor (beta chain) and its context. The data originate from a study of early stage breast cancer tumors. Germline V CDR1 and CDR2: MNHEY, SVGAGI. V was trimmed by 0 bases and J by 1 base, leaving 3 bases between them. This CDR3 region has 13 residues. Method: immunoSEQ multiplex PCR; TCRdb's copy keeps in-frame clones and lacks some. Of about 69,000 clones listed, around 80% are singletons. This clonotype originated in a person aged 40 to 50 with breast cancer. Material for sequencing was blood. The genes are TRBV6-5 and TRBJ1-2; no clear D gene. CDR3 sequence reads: CASSYSVNYGYTF. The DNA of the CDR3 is TGTGCCAGCAGTTACTCCGTTAACTATGGCTACACCTTC.